This T cell receptor beta chain was recovered during a study of response to subunit inactivated influenza vaccine (dated by TCRdb to the late 2010s). Broadly, across the study: The study used deep quantitative T cell receptor repertoire profiling to track responses to a trivalent subunit inactivated influenza vaccine. Findings and caveats that apply to the study as a whole: According to the authors, only a limited number of new T cells may be recruited by each seasonal influenza vaccination.

This clonotype was counted between two and nine times. There is no known antigen for this receptor. No much larger clone exists at a distance of one base, and base qualities are not known. Library prep was done by RT-PCR. The sample was run on an Illumina HiSeq 2500. Through fastp at Q25 and MiXCR, TCRdb rebuilt clones from the public reads, retaining in-frame beta chains. Rows are combined by CDR3 protein, so each entry shows the most common genes and DNA. The sample table contains around 750,000 distinct CDR3 sequences; only one count was recorded for 21% of them. The ten largest make up roughly a tenth of the sample. The germline ends are 20 bases apart after V is trimmed by 5 bases and J by 7 bases. From the germline V gene, CDR1 is SNHLY and CDR2 is FYNNEI. Including cysteine and phenylalanine, the CDR3 has 15 amino acids. Only the CDR3 DNA stays, 45 bases, in frame from base 1.

This receptor was obtained from a man in his fifties or sixties who received an inactivated influenza vaccine. Donor details come from another sample of the same person, matched by shared clones. The sequencing here drew on PBMCs from blood, taken around 5 days after vaccination. The chain couples TRBV2 to TRBJ2-5, and the D gene may be TRBD1, 6 bases matching. The CDR3 region: CASSPPDRVPPTQYF. The sequenced DNA: TGTGCCAGCAGTCCCCCGGACAGAGTCCCACCGACCCAGTACTTC.